This T cell receptor beta chain was documented in a study of preoperative IRX-2 immunotherapy in early breast cancer. The sample's treatment: preoperative locoregional IRX-2 cytokine immunotherapy. Samples came from a phase Ib trial of preoperative locoregional IRX-2 cytokine immunotherapy. The protocol was immunoSEQ multiplex PCR, while the TCRdb copy is restricted to in-frame clones and leaves out a portion. The sample lists 25,000 or so clones, around 96% occurring once. The sequenced sample was tumor tissue, obtained after IRX-2 immunotherapy. The TCR comes from a human donor with breast cancer.

The CDR3 loop is CASSIYGSLYEQYF. The CDR3 DNA reads TGTGCCAGTAGTATCTACGGGAGTCTCTACGAGCAGTACTTC. The chain links TRBV19 to TRBJ2-7, with D maybe TRBD2 (6 bases). This CDR3 spans 14 amino acids. Trimming removed 3 bases from V and 3 bases from J, with 12 bases in between. Germline V lookup: CDR1 LNHDA, CDR2 SQIVND (reference sequence). Drawing the rest from reference TRBV19 and TRBJ2-7, the complete variable domain is DGGITQSPKYLFRKEGQNVTLSCEQNLNHDAMYWYRQDPGQGLRLIYYSQIVNDFQKGDIAEGYSVSREKKESFPLTVTSAQKNPTAFYLCASSIYGSLYEQYFGPGTRLTVT.